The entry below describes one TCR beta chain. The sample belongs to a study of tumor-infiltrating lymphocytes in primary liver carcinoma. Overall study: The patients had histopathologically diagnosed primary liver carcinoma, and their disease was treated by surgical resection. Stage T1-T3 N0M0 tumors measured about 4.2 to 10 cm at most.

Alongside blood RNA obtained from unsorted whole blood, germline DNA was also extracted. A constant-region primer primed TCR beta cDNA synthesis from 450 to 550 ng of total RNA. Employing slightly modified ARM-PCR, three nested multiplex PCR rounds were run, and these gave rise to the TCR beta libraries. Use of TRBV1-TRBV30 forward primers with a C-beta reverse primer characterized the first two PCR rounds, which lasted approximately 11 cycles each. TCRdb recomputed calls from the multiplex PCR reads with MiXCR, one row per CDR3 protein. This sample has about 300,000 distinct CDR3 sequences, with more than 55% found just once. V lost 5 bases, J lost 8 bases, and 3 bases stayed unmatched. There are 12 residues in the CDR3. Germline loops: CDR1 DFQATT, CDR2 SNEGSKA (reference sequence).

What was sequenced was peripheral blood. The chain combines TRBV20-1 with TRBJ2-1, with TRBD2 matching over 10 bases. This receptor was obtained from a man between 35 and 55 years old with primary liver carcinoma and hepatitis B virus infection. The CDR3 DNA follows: TGCAGTGCTGGGACTAGCGTCTATGAGCAGTTCTTC. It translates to CSAGTSVYEQFF.